Listed below are T cell receptor beta chains from one sample, sequenced in a study of T cells in Graves' hyperthyroidism and ophthalmopathy. Each CDR3 protein is one row after TCRdb ran MiXCR on the multiplex PCR reads. The sample yields some 250,000 distinct CDR3 sequences, approximately 15% seen once. The sequenced material came from blood. These receptors were obtained from a woman in her thirties or forties with Graves' hyperthyroidism that later progressed to Graves' ophthalmopathy. Each CDR3 is given with its conserved first and last residue.

V gene: TRBV6-1; J gene: TRBJ2-2; CDR3 protein: CASRWLAGELHTGELFF
V gene: TRBV27; J gene: TRBJ2-3; CDR3 protein: CASSQARLRETRTDTQYF
V gene: TRBV12-3/TRBV12-4; J gene: TRBJ2-2; CDR3 protein: CASSFLPQGNTGELFF
V gene: TRBV7-2; J gene: TRBJ2-1; CDR3 protein: CASSLFLAGVVNEQFF
V gene: TRBV2; J gene: TRBJ1-1; CDR3 protein: CASSEAGWAEAFF
V gene: TRBV5-1; J gene: TRBJ2-3; CDR3 protein: CASRGTSGTDTQYF
V gene: TRBV28; J gene: TRBJ2-7; CDR3 protein: CASNTNCEQYF
V gene: TRBV10-3; J gene: TRBJ2-5; CDR3 protein: CAISPGQGWETQYF
V gene: TRBV20-1; J gene: TRBJ2-7; CDR3 protein: CSVTGLAGGPVRHEQYF
V gene: TRBV2; J gene: TRBJ1-3; CDR3 protein: CASNVDTSSGNTIYF
V gene: TRBV5-1; J gene: TRBJ2-1; CDR3 protein: CASSRLGTSGSEVSHNEQFF
V gene: TRBV20-1; J gene: TRBJ2-1; CDR3 protein: CSAPEAIVSYNEQFF
V gene: TRBV6-5; J gene: TRBJ2-5; CDR3 protein: CASSWEPRETQYF
V gene: TRBV6-5; J gene: TRBJ2-2; CDR3 protein: CASSYATAGELFF
V gene: TRBV28; J gene: TRBJ1-6; CDR3 protein: CATIRSTGFRSPLHF
V gene: TRBV7-8; J gene: TRBJ2-5; CDR3 protein: CASMGGRAETQYF
V gene: TRBV7-3; J gene: TRBJ2-5; CDR3 protein: CASSLRRLAGLVEETQYF
V gene: TRBV27; J gene: TRBJ1-5; CDR3 protein: CASSQTETGGPQHF
V gene: TRBV28; J gene: TRBJ2-7; CDR3 protein: CASSPITGPTRWLNYEQYF
V gene: TRBV12-3/TRBV12-4; J gene: TRBJ2-1; CDR3 protein: CASSLNHNEQFF
V gene: TRBV19; J gene: TRBJ2-2; CDR3 protein: CASSPGGPKFGELFF
V gene: TRBV28; J gene: TRBJ2-5; CDR3 protein: CASSPGGGETQYF
V gene: TRBV9; J gene: TRBJ2-7; CDR3 protein: CASSVEWGYEQYF
V gene: TRBV18; J gene: TRBJ2-1; CDR3 protein: CASSPTSLDRGYNEQFF
V gene: TRBV6-1; J gene: TRBJ2-1; CDR3 protein: CASSYLLAGVYNEQFF
V gene: TRBV6-1; J gene: TRBJ2-1; CDR3 protein: CASSYLRQGAHEQFF
V gene: TRBV13; J gene: TRBJ2-1; CDR3 protein: CASSGTSGSLYEQFF
V gene: TRBV30; J gene: TRBJ1-2; CDR3 protein: CAWSPSGDHGYTF